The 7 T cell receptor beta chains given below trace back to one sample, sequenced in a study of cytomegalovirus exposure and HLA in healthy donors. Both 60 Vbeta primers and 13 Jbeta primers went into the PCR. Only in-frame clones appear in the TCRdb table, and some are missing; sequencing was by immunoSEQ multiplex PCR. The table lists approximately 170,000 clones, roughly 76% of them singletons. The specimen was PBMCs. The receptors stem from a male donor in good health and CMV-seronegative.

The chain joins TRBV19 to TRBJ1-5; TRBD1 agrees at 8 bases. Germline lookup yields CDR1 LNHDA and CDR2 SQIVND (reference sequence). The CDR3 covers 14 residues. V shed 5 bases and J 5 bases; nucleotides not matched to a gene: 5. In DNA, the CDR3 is TGTGCCAGTAGTGCGGGACAGGAGTATCAGCCCCAGCATTTT. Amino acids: CASSAGQEYQPQHF.

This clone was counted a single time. As DNA, the CDR3 is TGTGCCAGCAGCTTAGGGACAGGGACGGATCAGCCCCAGCATTTT. Translating it yields CASSLGTGTDQPQHF. The rearrangement joins TRBV7-8 to TRBJ1-5; 8 nucleotides match TRBD1. Trimming took 1 base from V and 5 from J; bases not matched to a gene: 4. Germline CDR1 reads SGHVS; CDR2 reads FQNEAQ. The CDR3 consists of 15 residues.

CDR3 in DNA: TGTGCCAGCAGCTCCGGACTAGCGGGGACTACGAACACCGGGGAGCTGTTTTTT. Translating it yields CASSSGLAGTTNTGELFF. The chain has TRBV13 and TRBJ2-2; TRBD2 agrees at 12 bases. Germline V gene sequence: CDR1 PRHDT, CDR2 FYEKMQ (reference sequence). The CDR3 totals 18 residues. Germline trimming cut 4 bases from V and 0 bases from J; bases unmatched to any gene: 6.

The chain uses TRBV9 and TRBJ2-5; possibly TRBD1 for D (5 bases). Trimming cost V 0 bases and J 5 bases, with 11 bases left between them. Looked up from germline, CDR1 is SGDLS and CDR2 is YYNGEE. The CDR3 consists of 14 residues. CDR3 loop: CASSVAAGRETQYF. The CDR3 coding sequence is TGTGCCAGCAGCGTAGCGGCAGGGCGGGAGACCCAGTACTTC.

Here the CDR3 reads CASSPRGRGSQPQHF. Here the CDR3 DNA reads TGTGCCAGCAGTCCTCGGGGCAGGGGATCTCAGCCCCAGCATTTT. The chain carries TRBV27 and TRBJ1-5; a possible D gene is TRBD1 (6 bases). V lost 5 bases and J lost 6, with 17 bases in between. Per the germline V gene, CDR1 is MNHEY and CDR2 is SMNVEV (reference sequence). The CDR3 is 15 amino acids.

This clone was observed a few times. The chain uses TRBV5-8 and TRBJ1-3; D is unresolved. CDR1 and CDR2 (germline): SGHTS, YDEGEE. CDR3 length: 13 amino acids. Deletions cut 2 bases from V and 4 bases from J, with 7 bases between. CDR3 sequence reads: CASSLVGGNTIYF. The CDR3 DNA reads TGTGCCAGCAGCTTAGTTGGCGGAAACACCATATATTTT.

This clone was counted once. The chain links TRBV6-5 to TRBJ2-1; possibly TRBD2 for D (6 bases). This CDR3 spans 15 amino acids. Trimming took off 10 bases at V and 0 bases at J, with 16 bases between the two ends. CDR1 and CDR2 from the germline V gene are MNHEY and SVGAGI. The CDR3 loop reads CATSMSGSSYNEQFF. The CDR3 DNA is TGTGCCACCTCCATGTCCGGGAGCTCCTACAATGAGCAGTTCTTC.